The 26 T cell receptor beta chains in this list originate from one sample, sequenced in a study of T cell changes during pregnancy in multiple sclerosis. Sequencing used immunoSEQ multiplex PCR; TCRdb keeps in-frame clones, though not all of them. Of approximately 80,000 clones detected, 94% appear once; the ten largest clones hold more than 2%. The specimen was peripheral blood, collected in the third trimester of pregnancy. Receptors originate from a female donor with multiple sclerosis, enrolled in a pregnancy study.

The chain combines TRBV30 with TRBJ2-3; 11 positions match TRBD2. This CDR3 is 12 amino acids long. Unmatched junction bases numbered 2, after V lost 7 bases and J lost 5 bases. Germline lookup yields CDR1 GTSNPN and CDR2 SVGIG (reference sequence). The chain's CDR3 is CAFSGGGDTQYF. CDR3 sequence (DNA): TGTGCCTTTAGCGGGGGGGGAGATACGCAGTATTTT.

In DNA form, the CDR3 reads TGTGCCAGCAGCTTTACGACTGCCAATGAGCAGTTCTTC. Its protein product is CASSFTTANEQFF. The rearrangement links TRBV5-6 to TRBJ2-1; no definite D call. The CDR3 is made up of 13 amino acids. V shed 2 bases and J shed 6 bases, with 9 bases lying between them. Germline V gives CDR1 SGHDT, CDR2 YYEEEE. Variable domain in full (rest from reference TRBV5-6 and TRBJ2-1): DAGVTQSPTHLIKTRGQQVTLRCSPKSGHDTVSWYQQALGQGPQFIFQYYEEEERQRGNFPDRFSGHQFPNYSSELNVNALLLGDSALYLCASSFTTANEQFFGPGTRLTVL.

V gene TRBV6-1 combines with J gene TRBJ2-1, with 11 bases identical to TRBD2. The CDR3 spans 15 residues. Germline assignment: CDR1 MNHNS and CDR2 SASEGT. After removal of 4 bases from V and 8 bases from J, the junction contained 7 bases not matched to a gene. CDR3 loop: CASSALAGGGYEQFF. The DNA for the CDR3 is TGTGCCAGCAGTGCGCTAGCGGGGGGCGGGTATGAGCAGTTCTTC.

The rearrangement uses TRBV5-1 and TRBJ1-1, with TRBD1 matching over 8 bases. The germline CDR1 and CDR2 sequences are SGHRS and YFSETQ. CDR3 length: 15 amino acids. Trimming at V came to 4 bases and at J to 10 bases, leaving 15 bases not matched to a gene. The CDR3: CASSPGGERTGTAFF. In DNA, the CDR3 is TGCGCCAGCAGCCCAGGGGGAGAAAGGACAGGGACAGCTTTCTTT.

The genes are TRBV19 and TRBJ2-1, with D unclear. The CDR3 is made up of 22 amino acids. V shed 5 bases and J shed 5 bases, with 37 bases lying between them. The germline gives CDR1 LNHDA, CDR2 SQIVND (reference sequence). The CDR3 coding sequence is TGTGCCAGTAGTTCCCCAGAACCCCGAGACTCTCCAATCCCTCCAGAACACAATGAGCAGTTCTTC. Protein sequence: CASSSPEPRDSPIPPEHNEQFF.

The CDR3 nucleotides are TGCAGCGTGAGGACAGGGTGGGACACTGAAGCTTTCTTT. It encodes CSVRTGWDTEAFF. The chain uses TRBV29-1 and TRBJ1-1; 8 positions match TRBD1. CDR3 length: 13 amino acids. The germline V gene encodes CDR1 SQVTM and CDR2 ANQGSEA. Germline trimming cut 6 bases from V and 3 bases from J; bases unmatched to any gene: 6. The entire variable domain, with the rest obtained from reference TRBV29-1 and TRBJ1-1, is as follows: SAVISQKPSRDICQRGTSLTIQCQVDSQVTMMFWYRQQPGQSLTLIATANQGSEATYESGFVIDKFPISRPNLTFSTLTVSNMSPEDSSIYLCSVRTGWDTEAFFGQGTRLTVV.

The V call is TRBV6-1, the J call TRBJ1-5; tentative D call: TRBD1 (6 bases). Trimming took 4 bases from V and 2 from J, leaving 12 bases between them. Germline V gene data show CDR1 as MNHNS and CDR2 as SASEGT. The CDR3 runs 15 residues. The CDR3 protein is CASSGGHRGNQPQHF. The CDR3 DNA is TGTGCCAGCAGTGGGGGACATAGGGGCAATCAGCCCCAGCATTTT.

This sequence joins TRBV5-6 and TRBJ1-1, with a weak D call TRBD1 (6 bases). Germline V CDR1 and CDR2: SGHDT, YYEEEE. The CDR3 sequence is 15 residues long. The V gene lost 0 bases and the J gene lost 6 bases, with 15 bases spanning the gap. CDR3 protein: CASSLVAGAIAEAFF. DNA for the CDR3: TGTGCCAGCAGCTTGGTGGCAGGGGCTATAGCTGAAGCTTTCTTT. Filled out from reference TRBV5-6 and TRBJ1-1, the complete variable domain reads DAGVTQSPTHLIKTRGQQVTLRCSPKSGHDTVSWYQQALGQGPQFIFQYYEEEERQRGNFPDRFSGHQFPNYSSELNVNALLLGDSALYLCASSLVAGAIAEAFFGQGTRLTVV.

The chain is built from TRBV5-1 and TRBJ2-5, with 10 nucleotides matching TRBD2. J lost 7 bases, V lost 0 bases, and 12 bases had no gene match. Germline assignment: CDR1 SGHRS and CDR2 YFSETQ. This CDR3 region has 17 residues. CDR3 bases: TGCGCCAGCAGCTTGGGAGTTCAGCGGGGGGGGCCAGGGACCCAGTACTTC. It translates to CASSLGVQRGGPGTQYF.

The chain joins TRBV5-5 to TRBJ2-1, with D perhaps matching TRBD2 (5 bases). Trimming removed 4 bases at V and 13 bases at J, with 15 bases between. The CDR3 contains 12 residues. Germline CDR1 is SGHKS and CDR2 is YYEKEE (reference sequence). Written as DNA, the CDR3 is TGTGCCAGCAGCGGATCCCGGGATGCACAGTTCTTC. Protein: CASSGSRDAQFF.

The chain uses TRBV25-1 and TRBJ2-2; 7 nucleotides line up with TRBD1. The CDR3 runs to 15 residues. The ends lost 5 bases at V and 5 bases at J; junction bases unmatched: 8. Looked up from germline, CDR1 is MGHDK and CDR2 is SYGVNS. The CDR3 DNA reads as TGTGCCAGCAGTCTCTCAGGGGGTGGTACCGGGGAGCTGTTTTTT. Protein sequence: CASSLSGGGTGELFF.

The chain is built from TRBV5-4 and TRBJ2-1; 9 bases map to TRBD2. With 0 bases clipped from V and 4 bases from J, the junction kept 2 bases outside the gene matches. CDR1 SGHNT and CDR2 YYREEE come from the germline V gene (reference sequence). The CDR3 consists of 15 residues. The CDR3 here is CASSLGLAEYNEQFF. CDR3 coding DNA: TGTGCCAGCAGCTTGGGACTAGCGGAATACAATGAGCAGTTCTTC.

This clone was seen a handful of times. The chain combines TRBV19 with TRBJ2-7; 7 bases map to TRBD1. Germline V gives CDR1 LNHDA, CDR2 SQIVND (reference sequence). Germline trimming cut 9 bases from V and 2 bases from J; bases unmatched to any gene: 10. CDR3 size: 14 residues. This CDR3 is CARNQQGITYEQYF. DNA of the CDR3: TGTGCCAGAAATCAACAGGGGATCACCTACGAGCAGTACTTC.

This rearrangement joins TRBV7-9 to TRBJ2-7, with D unresolved. Germline assignment: CDR1 SEHNR and CDR2 FQNEAQ (reference sequence). V dropped 3 bases and J dropped 4 bases, with 13 bases sitting between them. The CDR3 is 14 amino acids. DNA of the CDR3: TGTGCCAGCAGCTTTATCCAGGTTCCATACGAGCAGTACTTC. Its protein product is CASSFIQVPYEQYF.

The chain links TRBV9 to TRBJ1-1, with a possible D match to TRBD1 (6 bases). Trimming stripped 0 bases from V and 0 bases from J, with 15 bases between. Germline V gene sequence: CDR1 SGDLS, CDR2 YYNGEE. The CDR3 has 17 residues. The CDR3 DNA reads TGTGCCAGCAGCGTAGTAACAGGGAAGGGGATGAACACTGAAGCTTTCTTT. It translates to CASSVVTGKGMNTEAFF.

This clone was picked up one time. The gene calls are TRBV7-8 and TRBJ2-6; the D gene is possibly TRBD1 (5 bases). V lost 6 bases to trimming and J lost 0 bases, with 12 bases between them. There are 16 residues in the CDR3. Germline CDR1 and CDR2: SGHVS and FQNEAQ. CDR3 amino acids: CASSSVQGSGANVLTF. CDR3 bases: TGTGCCAGCAGTTCCGTCCAGGGCTCTGGGGCCAACGTCCTGACTTTC. The whole variable domain, filled in from reference TRBV7-8 and TRBJ2-6, reads GAGVSQSPRYKVAKRGQDVALRCDPISGHVSLFWYQQALGQGPEFLTYFQNEAQLDKSGLPSDRFFAERPEGSVSTLKIQRTQQEDSAVYLCASSSVQGSGANVLTFGAGSRLTVL.

This sequence joins TRBV4-2 and TRBJ2-3; D perhaps matches TRBD1 (5 bases). Germline V CDR1 and CDR2: LGHNA, YNFKEQ. Trimming left V 0 bases short and J 3 bases short, with 13 bases between. The CDR3 extends over 16 amino acids. Here the CDR3 reads CASSQDYGKGTDTQYF. DNA for the CDR3: TGTGCCAGCAGCCAAGATTATGGTAAGGGGACAGATACGCAGTATTTT.

The V gene is TRBV19, the J gene TRBJ1-6; 9 positions match TRBD1. The CDR3 has 17 amino acids. The germline V gene has CDR1 LNHDA and CDR2 SQIVND (reference sequence). The trim removed 11 bases at V and 6 bases at J, leaving 17 bases unmatched. The DNA of the CDR3 is TGTGCCCGCCCCCGGCGGGGACAGGGTTTCGGTAATTCACCCCTCCACTTT. Translation: CARPRRGQGFGNSPLHF.

The V gene is TRBV5-1, the J gene TRBJ1-1; D is possibly TRBD1 (5 bases). Germline lookup yields CDR1 SGHRS and CDR2 YFSETQ. There are 15 residues in the CDR3. Trimming removed 1 base from V and 1 base from J, with 11 bases in between. CDR3 sequence: CASSLRAGTNTEAFF. The DNA for the CDR3 is TGCGCCAGCAGCTTGAGAGCGGGGACGAACACTGAAGCTTTCTTT. Together with reference TRBV5-1 and TRBJ1-1, the CDR3 gives the full variable domain: KAGVTQTPRYLIKTRGQQVTLSCSPISGHRSVSWYQQTPGQGLQFLFEYFSETQRNKGNFPGRFSGRQFSNSRSEMNVSTLELGDSALYLCASSLRAGTNTEAFFGQGTRLTVV.

CDR3 DNA: TGTGCCAGCAGGGAGGGACTAGCGGGGCTCACCGGGGAGCTGTTTTTT. Translation gives CASREGLAGLTGELFF. This sequence joins TRBV4-2 and TRBJ2-2; 13 bases are a match to TRBD2. In germline, CDR1 is LGHNA, CDR2 YNFKEQ. Losses at the gene ends were 6 bases for V and 4 bases for J; bases not matched to a gene: 5. The CDR3 contains 16 residues.

The chain employs TRBV4-1 and TRBJ2-2, with D perhaps TRBD2 (6 bases). Per the germline V gene, CDR1 is MGHRA and CDR2 is YSYEKL. Deletions cut 1 base from V and 3 bases from J, with 9 bases between. CDR3 size: 15 residues. CDR3 in amino acids: CASSQVSGDTGELFF. CDR3 nucleotides: TGCGCCAGCAGCCAAGTGTCGGGGGACACCGGGGAGCTGTTTTTT.

This clone occurred a few times. CDR3 sequence: CASDDSAYNSPLHF. CDR3 bases: TGTGCCAGCGATGACAGTGCCTATAATTCACCCCTCCACTTT. This rearrangement joins TRBV19 to TRBJ1-6; a possible D gene is TRBD1 (5 bases). The V gene's germline CDR1 is LNHDA and CDR2 SQIVND (reference sequence). V was pared by 9 bases and J by 2 bases, with 11 bases between. The CDR3 totals 14 residues.

V and J are TRBV9 and TRBJ2-3, with D perhaps matching TRBD2 (7 bases). Trimming cost V 4 bases and J 4 bases, with 16 bases left between them. Per the germline V gene, CDR1 is SGDLS and CDR2 is YYNGEE. The CDR3 runs to 15 residues. In nucleotides, the CDR3 is TGTGCCAGCAGCCCGAGGGGGGGGTTCGCAGATACGCAGTATTTT. It translates to CASSPRGGFADTQYF.

The chain employs TRBV30 and TRBJ2-7; possibly TRBD2 for D (6 bases). V lost 4 bases and J lost 5, with 15 bases in between. This CDR3 comprises 13 residues. In germline, CDR1 is GTSNPN, CDR2 SVGIG (reference sequence). The CDR3 here is CAWNASPGDEQYF. CDR3 sequence (DNA): TGTGCCTGGAACGCCTCCCCGGGAGACGAGCAGTACTTC.

The genes are TRBV7-9 and TRBJ1-2; 7 bases are a match to TRBD1. J gave up 13 bases and V 2 bases, and 13 bases lay outside the gene matches. This CDR3 has 14 residues. Germline V gene lookup returns CDR1 SEHNR and CDR2 FQNEAQ (reference sequence). The CDR3 nucleotides read TGTGCCAGCAGCTTAAGTCACGGGACAGACCTTCCCACCTTC. This gives the protein CASSLSHGTDLPTF. Based on the CDR3 plus reference TRBV7-9 and TRBJ1-2, the full variable domain is DTGVSQNPRHKITKRGQNVTFRCDPISEHNRLYWYRQTLGQGPEFLTYFQNEAQLEKSRLLSDRFSAERPKGSFSTLEIQRTEQGDSAMYLCASSLSHGTDLPTFGSGTRLTVV.

The chain combines TRBV2 with TRBJ1-4; a possible D gene is TRBD1 (5 bases). Germline CDR1 reads SNHLY; CDR2 reads FYNNEI. Trimming shortened V by 7 bases and J by 8 bases, and 23 bases separated the two germline ends. The CDR3 runs 16 residues. Here the CDR3 reads CASTLRSQAVGEKLFF. DNA for the CDR3: TGTGCCAGCACCCTCCGGTCACAGGCAGTTGGGGAAAAACTGTTTTTT.